The text below deals with one T cell receptor (beta chain). What it binds is not known. This sample was included in a study of T cell responses to AZD1222 COVID-19 vaccine. Whole-study results and caveats: Spike-wide vaccine-associated CD4 TCRs dominated at 160-218 and 743-854. Researchers took repertoire samples only after the peak T cell response had come.

The CDR3 consists of 11 residues. Produced via immunoSEQ multiplex PCR; TCRdb's table is partial and in-frame only. The data hold around 130,000 clones, with roughly nine tenths observed a single time. Sequenced here: peripheral blood, sampled on day 0 of AZD1222 vaccination. This sequence originates from an adult in good health. The chain employs TRBV21-1 and TRBJ2-3. TRBV21-1 is labeled a pseudogene. The CDR3 sequence: CASSGEDTQYF. For the CDR3, the DNA is TGTGCCAGCAGCGGGGAAGATACGCAGTATTTT.